Here is one TCR beta chain with its context. This CDR3 comprises 17 residues. In germline, CDR1 is MGHRA, CDR2 YSYEKL. V was cut by 3 bases and J by 5 bases, with 20 bases left in between. Sequencing used immunoSEQ multiplex PCR; TCRdb keeps in-frame clones, though not all of them. The data hold fewer than 200,000 clones, with about 94% observed a single time. These data come from a study of control samples from healthy donors and cancer patients. Sample: PBMCs. The chain has TRBV4-1 and TRBJ2-1, with a tentative D call TRBD2 (5 bases). This TCR came from a man in his sixties with colorectal cancer. The CDR3 nucleotides read TGCGCCAGCAGCCAGGTTGCCCTTGGACTGCCAAACAATGAGCAGTTCTTC. The encoded protein is CASSQVALGLPNNEQFF.